The next 25 T cell receptor beta chains were all read from a single sample in a study of T cell repertoires in ileal Crohn's disease (dated by TCRdb to between 2018 and 2021). Lamina propria lymphocytes from surgical specimens were isolated on a Ficoll-hypaque gradient before cell sorting. Library construction relied on the immunoSEQ multiplex PCR assay. In TCRdb, the immuneACCESS table is reduced to in-frame sequences with V and J assigned. These tables do not hold every clone; where another copy was compared, an unresolved V gene accounts for under half, and the others remain unexplained. The sample yields 6,000 or so clones; around 89% were counted once. The leading ten clones occupy 0.8% to 0.9% of the sample. Sequencing was carried out using CD4+ T cells from ileum. These receptors originate from an adult with Crohn's disease. Some clones in this sample may be carry-over from other donors' samples.

V usage is TRBV28 and J usage is TRBJ2-1; 8 nucleotides match TRBD2. Germline loops: CDR1 MDHEN, CDR2 SYDVKM. The CDR3 runs 16 residues. The V segment lost 7 bases and the J segment 2 bases; nucleotides outside the gene matches: 10. This CDR3 is CASTGGGTGTYNEQFF. CDR3 DNA: TGTGCCAGCACCGGGGGGGGCACAGGCACCTACAATGAGCAGTTCTTC.

The gene calls are TRBV6-5 and TRBJ2-7, with 9 nucleotides matching TRBD1. This CDR3 has 14 amino acids. Germline V lookup: CDR1 MNHEY, CDR2 SVGAGI. The ends lost 4 bases at V and 3 bases at J; junction bases unmatched: 4. The CDR3 loop reads CASSSGQGIYEQYF. DNA for the CDR3: TGTGCCAGCAGTTCAGGACAGGGGATCTACGAGCAGTACTTC.

The chain couples TRBV19 to TRBJ2-7; 7 bases are a match to TRBD1. Germline-derived CDR1 and CDR2 are LNHDA and SQIVND (reference sequence). CDR3 length: 16 amino acids. J was trimmed by 0 bases and V by 4 bases; bases with no gene match: 9. The CDR3 DNA reads TGTGCCAGTAGTACCCGCCGGACAGGACTCTCCTACGAGCAGTACTTC. Residues: CASSTRRTGLSYEQYF.

The rearrangement joins TRBV5-6 to TRBJ2-3, with D hard to call. The germline V gene encodes CDR1 SGHDT and CDR2 YYEEEE. With 0 bases removed from V and 6 bases from J, the gap between germline ends came to 11 bases. This CDR3 contains 14 residues. The CDR3 sequence is CASSLAGGSDTQYF. CDR3 DNA: TGTGCCAGCAGCTTGGCGGGTGGCAGTGATACGCAGTATTTT.

V usage is TRBV9 and J usage is TRBJ2-1, with TRBD2 matching over 10 bases. The germline gives CDR1 SGDLS, CDR2 YYNGEE. This CDR3 contains 15 residues. Unmatched junction bases numbered 5, after V lost 0 bases and J lost 8 bases. CDR3 protein: CASSVASGSNHEQFF. In DNA form, the CDR3 reads TGTGCCAGCAGCGTAGCTAGCGGGAGTAACCATGAGCAGTTCTTC. Full variable domain (remainder filled in from reference TRBV9 and TRBJ2-1): DSGVTQTPKHLITATGQRVTLRCSPRSGDLSVYWYQQSLDQGLQFLIQYYNGEERAKGNILERFSAQQFPDLHSELNLSSLELGDSALYFCASSVASGSNHEQFFGPGTRLTVL.

The V and J genes are TRBV2 and TRBJ2-3, with a weak D call TRBD2 (6 bases). The germline gives CDR1 SNHLY, CDR2 FYNNEI. V was pared by 1 base and J by 0 bases, with 8 bases between. The CDR3 has 15 amino acids. The chain's CDR3 is CASSEGRGSTDTQYF. The CDR3 DNA reads TGTGCCAGCAGTGAAGGCCGGGGGAGCACAGATACGCAGTATTTT. Full variable domain (outside the CDR3, taken from reference TRBV2 and TRBJ2-3): EPEVTQTPSHQVTQMGQEVILRCVPISNHLYFYWYRQILGQKVEFLVSFYNNEISEKSEIFDDQFSVERPDGSNFTLKIRSTKLEDSAMYFCASSEGRGSTDTQYFGPGTRLTVL.

V is TRBV4-3 and J is TRBJ2-1; TRBD1 is a possible D gene (6 bases). V shed 0 bases and J shed 8 bases, with 14 bases lying between them. Germline assignment: CDR1 LGHNA and CDR2 YSLEER. The length of the CDR3 is 15 residues. The CDR3 loop is CASSQDRGRGDEQFF. For the CDR3, the DNA is TGCGCCAGCAGCCAAGATCGCGGCAGGGGCGATGAGCAGTTCTTC.

This chain joins TRBV6-5 and TRBJ1-3, with no clear D. The ends were cut back, 5 bases at V and 0 bases at J, with 11 bases in the middle. Germline V lookup: CDR1 MNHEY, CDR2 SVGAGI. The CDR3 sequence is 15 residues long. The CDR3 nucleotides read TGTGCCAGCAGTCTAACCTTCCACTCTGGAAACACCATATATTTT. The encoded protein is CASSLTFHSGNTIYF.

The V gene is TRBV6-6, the J gene TRBJ2-7; 14 positions match TRBD2. CDR3 length: 16 residues. Germline values: CDR1 MNHNY, CDR2 SVGAGI (reference sequence). The V segment lost 5 bases and the J segment 4 bases; nucleotides outside the gene matches: 7. The CDR3, as DNA: TGTGCCAGCAGTCCGATCCGACTAGCGGGAGGGTACGAGCAGTACTTC. Protein sequence: CASSPIRLAGGYEQYF.

The chain links TRBV13 to TRBJ1-1; 7 nucleotides match TRBD1. This CDR3 is built from 14 residues. Trimming at V came to 5 bases and at J to 1 base, leaving 4 bases not matched to a gene. CDR1 and CDR2 (germline): PRHDT, FYEKMQ (reference sequence). The CDR3 reads CASSKGQSNTEAFF. CDR3 nucleotides: TGTGCCAGCAGCAAGGGACAGTCGAACACTGAAGCTTTCTTT.

This clone appeared a few times. CDR3 protein: CASSPSGPETQYF. The CDR3 DNA follows: TGTGCCAGCAGCCCTAGCGGACCAGAGACCCAGTACTTC. The chain combines TRBV7-3 with TRBJ2-5, with 7 bases fitting TRBD2. The CDR3 is made up of 13 amino acids. Germline-derived CDR1 and CDR2 are SGHTA and FQGTGA. Trimming removed 5 bases from V and 4 bases from J; junction bases left unmatched: 4.

For the CDR3, the DNA is TGTGCCTGGAGTGGGCCTAGCGGGCTATCCTACGAGCAGTACTTC. Its translation: CAWSGPSGLSYEQYF. V usage is TRBV30 and J usage is TRBJ2-7; 8 bases map to TRBD2. Germline trimming cut 1 base from V and 1 base from J; bases unmatched to any gene: 6. There are 15 residues in the CDR3. The germline V gene encodes CDR1 GTSNPN and CDR2 SVGIG (reference sequence).

The chain combines TRBV29-1 with TRBJ2-1; D may be TRBD1 (5 bases). The CDR3 has 20 residues. Trimming took off 3 bases at V and 5 bases at J, with 32 bases between the two ends. Germline V gene lookup returns CDR1 SQVTM and CDR2 ANQGSEA. Here the CDR3 reads CSVDMYGQGAATWGDNEQFF. CDR3 coding DNA: TGCAGCGTTGATATGTACGGGCAAGGGGCCGCAACGTGGGGTGACAATGAGCAGTTCTTC.

The chain has TRBV5-4 and TRBJ2-2; TRBD2 might be the D (6 bases). CDR1 is SGHNT, CDR2 YYREEE, per germline (reference sequence). The CDR3 has 12 amino acids. Trimming cost V 4 bases and J 7 bases, with 8 bases left between them. The CDR3 DNA reads TGTGCCAGCAGCCCGGGGGACGGGGAGCTGTTTTTT. Protein product: CASSPGDGELFF.

The rearrangement uses TRBV6-5 and TRBJ2-5; tentative D call: TRBD1 (5 bases). Germline CDR1 reads MNHEY; CDR2 reads SVGAGI. This CDR3 spans 16 amino acids. V lost 2 bases to trimming and J lost 1 base, with 14 bases between them. The CDR3 loop reads CASSYTGAGTQETQYF. For the CDR3, the DNA is TGTGCCAGCAGTTACACTGGGGCAGGAACCCAAGAGACCCAGTACTTC.

The table lists this clone with a count of one. V gene TRBV9 combines with J gene TRBJ2-2, with TRBD2 identical over 7 bases. Germline-derived CDR1 and CDR2 are SGDLS and YYNGEE. V shed 4 bases, J shed 7 bases, and the junction held 19 bases outside the gene matches. The CDR3 length is 18 residues. CDR3 loop: CASSSPRDGRENIGELFF. The CDR3 coding sequence is TGTGCCAGCAGCTCTCCTCGGGATGGGCGGGAGAATATCGGGGAGCTGTTTTTT.

The chain carries TRBV5-1 and TRBJ2-5, with 12 bases that match TRBD2. The CDR3 has 18 amino acids. CDR1 is SGHRS and CDR2 is YFSETQ in the germline V gene. V was clipped by 3 bases and J by 4 bases; unmatched bases: 13. The DNA of the CDR3 is TGCGCCAGCAGCTCCCGGACTAGCGGGAACTTGGGTGGAGAGACCCAGTACTTC. Amino acids: CASSSRTSGNLGGETQYF.

The chain uses TRBV30 and TRBJ2-5, with D hard to call. The CDR3 extends over 13 amino acids. Germline V gene data show CDR1 as GTSNPN and CDR2 as SVGIG (reference sequence). V was shortened by 7 bases and J by 1 base, with 13 bases between the two germline ends. The DNA for the CDR3 is TGTGCCTCCGCCCGCGACTTCCAAGAGACCCAGTACTTC. Translated: CASARDFQETQYF.

J is TRBJ2-6 and V is TRBV30, with 10 bases that match TRBD1. CDR3 size: 17 residues. V shed 0 bases, J shed 4 bases, and the junction held 6 bases outside the gene matches. Germline V CDR1 and CDR2: GTSNPN, SVGIG (reference sequence). The CDR3 DNA reads as TGTGCCTGGAGTGTAATGGGACAGGGGTACGGGGCCAACGTCCTGACTTTC. Translation: CAWSVMGQGYGANVLTF.

This clone was detected only once. The genes are TRBV28 and TRBJ2-1, with 7 bases fitting TRBD2. The CDR3 extends over 16 amino acids. Germline loops: CDR1 MDHEN, CDR2 SYDVKM. The V gene end was trimmed by 6 bases and the J gene end by 2 bases; junction bases not matched to a gene: 10. This CDR3 reads CASRSASGGPYNEQFF. CDR3 nucleotides: TGTGCCAGCAGATCCGCTAGCGGAGGCCCCTACAATGAGCAGTTCTTC.

This clone has a single count. J is TRBJ2-3 and V is TRBV30; 7 positions match TRBD1. The germline V gene encodes CDR1 GTSNPN and CDR2 SVGIG (reference sequence). The V and J ends lost 5 bases and 6 bases, in that order; junction bases with no gene match: 5. The CDR3 has 12 amino acids. CDR3 loop: CAWATGADTQYF. CDR3 coding DNA: TGTGCCTGGGCTACAGGGGCGGATACGCAGTATTTT.

This clone was seen only a few times. The chain uses TRBV5-5 and TRBJ2-3; no firm D call. The CDR3 has 13 residues. Germline V gives CDR1 SGHKS, CDR2 YYEKEE (reference sequence). The ends were cut back, 2 bases at V and 2 bases at J, with 6 bases in the middle. CDR3 nucleotides: TGTGCCAGCAGCTTCTTGTTCACAGATACGCAGTATTTT. This gives the protein CASSFLFTDTQYF. Looking up the rest from reference TRBV5-5 and TRBJ2-3 gives the full variable domain: DAGVTQSPTHLIKTRGQQVTLRCSPISGHKSVSWYQQVLGQGPQFIFQYYEKEERGRGNFPDRFSARQFPNYSSELNVNALLLGDSALYLCASSFLFTDTQYFGPGTRLTVL.

A single count supports this clone. This same CDR3 is encoded by further DNA sequences in the sample. The chain recombines TRBV7-9 with TRBJ2-7; D possibly corresponds to TRBD2 (6 bases). V gave up 1 base and J gave up 2 bases, with 12 bases separating them. CDR3 length: 15 amino acids. Germline CDR1 reads SEHNR; CDR2 reads FQNEAQ (reference sequence). The CDR3, as DNA: TGTGCCAGCAGCTTAGTCGGCGGAGGGGCCTACGAGCAGTACTTC. Translated: CASSLVGGGAYEQYF.

This chain connects TRBV7-3 to TRBJ2-3; no definite D call. With 5 bases removed from V and 2 bases from J, the gap between germline ends came to 8 bases. Germline V gene sequence: CDR1 SGHTA, CDR2 FQGTGA. This CDR3 contains 13 residues. The CDR3 region is CASSPRFTDTQYF. CDR3 in DNA: TGTGCCAGCAGCCCCCGGTTCACAGATACGCAGTATTTT.

J is TRBJ1-1 and V is TRBV29-1, with a possible D match to TRBD1 (6 bases). V was clipped by 4 bases and J by 0 bases, with 9 bases between them. Germline CDR1 reads SQVTM; CDR2 reads ANQGSEA. The CDR3 totals 13 residues. CDR3 protein: CSVVGQMNTEAFF. The CDR3, as DNA: TGCAGCGTTGTAGGACAGATGAACACTGAAGCTTTCTTT.